A selection of T cell receptor beta chains follows, all from one sample in a study of shared clonotypes between healthy human individuals. Libraries were prepared by immunoSEQ multiplex PCR; TCRdb keeps only in-frame clonotypes and omits some of them. Found here are about 1.5 million clones, about 96% of them singletons; the top ten hold more than 0.9%. Source material: naive CD4+ T cells sorted from blood. The receptors were gathered from a man aged 25-45 years in good health. CDR3s include the opening cysteine and the closing phenylalanine or tryptophan. The order of the fields is D gene, V gene, J gene, clone size, CDR3 DNA, CDR3 protein. The D gene is left open where the match is weak. Clone size appears in some rows only: once, few, many, or a class for an expanded clone.

d_call: NA; v_call: TRBV7-2; j_call: TRBJ2-2; clone_size: NA; cdr3_nt: TGTGCCAGCAGCTTAGATAGTGGGGCCCCCGGGGAGCTGTTTTTT; cdr3_aa: CASSLDSGAPGELFF
d_call: TRBD1; v_call: TRBV25-1; j_call: TRBJ2-2; clone_size: NA; cdr3_nt: TGTGCCAGCAGGAAGACAGGGGTGGACACCGGGGAGCTGTTTTTT; cdr3_aa: CASRKTGVDTGELFF
d_call: TRBD2; v_call: TRBV28; j_call: TRBJ2-2; clone_size: NA; cdr3_nt: TGTGCCAGCTTAGGGGGACTAGACTTCACCGGGGAGCTGTTTTTT; cdr3_aa: CASLGGLDFTGELFF
d_call: NA; v_call: TRBV7-9; j_call: TRBJ2-1; clone_size: NA; cdr3_nt: TGTGCCAGCAGCTTTCTCAATGAGCAGTTCTTC; cdr3_aa: CASSFLNEQFF
d_call: NA; v_call: TRBV5-1; j_call: TRBJ2-2; clone_size: NA; cdr3_nt: TGCGCCAGCAGCCATGGACTGACGAACACCGGGGAGCTGTTTTTT; cdr3_aa: CASSHGLTNTGELFF
d_call: NA; v_call: TRBV4-1; j_call: TRBJ2-1; clone_size: NA; cdr3_nt: TGCGCCAGCAGCCCGAAGTGGCAGCAAAGCTCCTACAATGAGCAGTTCTTC; cdr3_aa: CASSPKWQQSSYNEQFF
d_call: NA; v_call: TRBV15; j_call: TRBJ2-7; clone_size: NA; cdr3_nt: TGTGCCACCAGCAGAGATACCGCAGCCCAGGGTTCACAGTACTTC; cdr3_aa: CATSRDTAAQGSQYF
d_call: NA; v_call: TRBV9; j_call: TRBJ2-3; clone_size: NA; cdr3_nt: TGTGCCAGCAGTCTAGTTTTGGATACGCAGTATTTT; cdr3_aa: CASSLVLDTQYF
d_call: TRBD2; v_call: TRBV14; j_call: TRBJ2-1; clone_size: NA; cdr3_nt: TGTGCCAGCAGCCAAGTCCTAGCGGGCTCTAATGAGCAGTTCTTC; cdr3_aa: CASSQVLAGSNEQFF
d_call: NA; v_call: TRBV13; j_call: TRBJ1-1; clone_size: NA; cdr3_nt: TGTGCCAGCAGCCCGATGGTCGCGAACAGGGCTGCTTTCTTT; cdr3_aa: CASSPMVANRAAFF
d_call: NA; v_call: TRBV6-5; j_call: TRBJ2-7; clone_size: NA; cdr3_nt: TGTGCCAAACGGGACGAGCAGTACTTC; cdr3_aa: CAKRDEQYF
d_call: NA; v_call: TRBV10-3; j_call: TRBJ1-3; clone_size: NA; cdr3_nt: TGTGCCATCAGTGCTAACAGGGAAGCTGGAAACACCATATATTTT; cdr3_aa: CAISANREAGNTIYF
d_call: NA; v_call: TRBV5-4; j_call: TRBJ1-1; clone_size: NA; cdr3_nt: TGTGCCAGCAGCTCCCCGGACACCTTGAACACTGAAGCTTTCTTT; cdr3_aa: CASSSPDTLNTEAFF
d_call: NA; v_call: TRBV25-1; j_call: TRBJ2-2; clone_size: NA; cdr3_nt: TGTGCCAGCTCCTCCAAGGGGACGAACACCGGGGAGCTGTTTTTT; cdr3_aa: CASSSKGTNTGELFF
d_call: NA; v_call: TRBV18; j_call: TRBJ2-5; clone_size: once; cdr3_nt: TGTGCCAGCTCACAACAGCATCAAGAGACCCAGTACTTC; cdr3_aa: CASSQQHQETQYF
d_call: TRBD1; v_call: TRBV11-2; j_call: TRBJ1-4; clone_size: NA; cdr3_nt: TGTGCCAGCAGCTGGGACAGGCACACTGAAAAACTGTTTTTT; cdr3_aa: CASSWDRHTEKLFF
d_call: NA; v_call: TRBV10-2; j_call: TRBJ2-1; clone_size: NA; cdr3_nt: TGCGCCAGCAGTGTGTTGGAGAGCTCCTACAATGAGCAGTTCTTC; cdr3_aa: CASSVLESSYNEQFF
d_call: NA; v_call: TRBV7-2; j_call: TRBJ1-4; clone_size: NA; cdr3_nt: TGTGCCAGCAGCTTTCAGGGAGGCACTAATGAAAAACTGTTTTTT; cdr3_aa: CASSFQGGTNEKLFF
d_call: NA; v_call: TRBV19; j_call: TRBJ2-1; clone_size: NA; cdr3_nt: TGTGCCAGTAGTTTCGCCTGGGAGCAGTTCTTC; cdr3_aa: CASSFAWEQFF
d_call: NA; v_call: TRBV29-1; j_call: TRBJ1-2; clone_size: NA; cdr3_nt: TGCAGCGTTGAAGGGGAGGCGGTCAACTATGGCTACACCTTC; cdr3_aa: CSVEGEAVNYGYTF
d_call: NA; v_call: TRBV19; j_call: TRBJ1-5; clone_size: few; cdr3_nt: TGTGCCAGTAGTATAGATTGGTCACCAACCCAGCCCCAGCATTTT; cdr3_aa: CASSIDWSPTQPQHF
d_call: NA; v_call: TRBV28; j_call: TRBJ2-7; clone_size: NA; cdr3_nt: TGTGCCAGCAGTTTCATTGTATGGGGTACCTACGAGCAGTACTTC; cdr3_aa: CASSFIVWGTYEQYF
d_call: NA; v_call: TRBV7-2; j_call: TRBJ1-5; clone_size: NA; cdr3_nt: TGTGCCAGCAGCTACGGGATGACAAAGAAGCCCCAGCATTTT; cdr3_aa: CASSYGMTKKPQHF
d_call: TRBD2; v_call: TRBV20-1; j_call: TRBJ2-4; clone_size: NA; cdr3_nt: TGCAGTGCAGCGGGAGTGTTTCAGTACTTC; cdr3_aa: CSAAGVFQYF